The T cell receptor (beta chain) under discussion was sequenced for a study of identical twins. J gave up 0 bases and V 0 bases, and 5 bases lay outside the gene matches. This CDR3 spans 18 amino acids. Via MiXCR, TCRdb re-called the 5' RACE reads, giving one row per CDR3 protein. The sample lists some 660,000 distinct CDR3 sequences; about 9.4% were seen once. Healthy Caucasians were all of the donors. These data also featured in a second study, about yellow fever vaccine responses in identical twins.

The J gene is TRBJ2-6, the V gene TRBV23-1, with 7 bases matching TRBD1. TRBV23-1 is reported as an ORF; its role is uncertain. Sequenced input: PBMCs. The sequence was obtained from a woman aged 18-29 years in good health. In nucleotides, the CDR3 is TGCGCCAGCAGTCAATCCCCGGGACAGAGCTCTGGGGCCAACGTCCTGACTTTC. This gives the protein CASSQSPGQSSGANVLTF.